This is a list of T cell receptor beta chains from one sample in a study of vaccination effects on CD4 cells after COVID-19. The data were produced by immunoSEQ multiplex PCR, yet TCRdb's version contains in-frame clones alone and is incomplete. Here the sample spans approximately 47,000 clones, approximately 70% being singletons. Their recognized antigens are unknown. The specimen was CD4+ T cells from PBMCs cultured without peptide, collected after COVID-19 vaccination. These receptors were obtained from a human donor who received a COVID-19 vaccine. The CDR3 runs from the conserved cysteine through the conserved F or W. The D gene is left open where the match is weak. Clone size appears in some rows only: once, few, many, or a class for an expanded clone.

size	D	V	J	CDR3	DNA
.	.	TRBV6-5	TRBJ1-4	CASSYSPANEKLFF	TGTGCCAGCAGTTACTCACCGGCTAATGAAAAACTGTTTTTT
.	TRBD2	TRBV10-3	TRBJ2-3	CAISASGTSTDTQYF	TGTGCCATCAGCGCTAGCGGAACTAGCACAGATACGCAGTATTTT
.	.	TRBV7-2	TRBJ2-5	CASSLSEKTQYF	TGTGCCAGCAGCTTGTCGGAGAAGACCCAGTACTTC
few	TRBD2	TRBV9	TRBJ2-3	CASSVEDGRSTDTQYF	TGTGCCAGCAGCGTAGAGGACGGGAGGAGCACAGATACGCAGTATTTT
.	TRBD1	TRBV24-1	TRBJ2-1	CATSETVGQAHLLPTYNEQFF	TGTGCCACCAGTGAAACGGTGGGACAGGCTCATCTATTGCCCACCTACAATGAGCAGTTCTTC
.	.	TRBV7-9	TRBJ1-1	CASSWDNTEAFF	TGTGCCAGCAGTTGGGACAACACTGAAGCTTTCTTT
.	TRBD1	TRBV5-1	TRBJ1-4	CASSLGGTGSEKLFF	TGCGCCAGCAGCTTGGGGGGGACAGGAAGTGAAAAACTGTTTTTT
.	TRBD2	TRBV7-2	TRBJ2-3	CASSFSRLAGGIRDTQYF	TGTGCCAGCAGCTTCTCTAGACTAGCGGGAGGGATCAGAGATACGCAGTATTTT
.	TRBD2	TRBV19	TRBJ2-7	CATSEREAYEQYF	TGTGCCACGTCTGAGCGGGAGGCCTACGAGCAGTACTTC
.	.	TRBV7-2	TRBJ1-5	CASSLAGLRNQPQHF	TGTGCCAGCAGCTTAGCAGGTTTACGCAATCAGCCCCAGCATTTT
few	.	TRBV19	TRBJ2-7	CASSRGLRSYEQYF	TGTGCCAGTAGTAGAGGGCTGCGCTCCTACGAGCAGTACTTC
.	.	TRBV5-8	TRBJ2-3	CATNDPRLADTQYF	TGTGCCACGAACGACCCCCGCTTGGCAGATACGCAGTATTTT
.	.	TRBV18	TRBJ1-1	CASSQEPVTEAFF	TGTGCCAGCTCACAGGAGCCGGTCACTGAAGCTTTCTTT
.	.	TRBV27	TRBJ2-2	CASSLIGGSGELFF	TGTGCCAGCAGTTTGATTGGGGGCTCCGGGGAGCTGTTTTTT
.	.	TRBV5-8	TRBJ1-5	CASSGGGYSNQPQHF	TGTGCCAGCAGCGGGGGGGGATATAGCAATCAGCCCCAGCATTTT
few	TRBD2	TRBV14	TRBJ2-3	CASSHSGRADTQYF	TGTGCCAGCAGCCATAGCGGGAGGGCAGATACGCAGTATTTT
.	TRBD2	TRBV10-2	TRBJ2-7	CASQGAGLAGGREQYF	TGCGCCAGCCAGGGGGCAGGGCTAGCGGGAGGTCGCGAGCAGTACTTC
few	TRBD2	TRBV11-3	TRBJ2-2	CASSYQPAGGGTGELFF	TGTGCCAGCAGCTATCAACCCGCCGGGGGGGGCACCGGGGAGCTGTTTTTT
.	.	TRBV2	TRBJ1-1	CASRLTGRNTEAFF	TGTGCCAGCAGGCTGACAGGTCGGAACACTGAAGCTTTCTTT
few	TRBD2	TRBV19	TRBJ2-7	CASSIVVAGSREQYF	TGTGCCAGTAGTATCGTAGTAGCGGGGTCGCGCGAGCAGTACTTC
.	.	TRBV5-1	TRBJ2-3	CASSLRLRAGLNSSTDTQYF	TGCGCCAGCAGCTTGCGGCTCCGTGCGGGGCTAAACTCTAGCACAGATACGCAGTATTTT
.	TRBD1	TRBV4-2	TRBJ1-1	CASSQVGQGAYTEAFF	TGTGCCAGCAGCCAAGTGGGACAGGGGGCTTACACTGAAGCTTTCTTT
.	.	TRBV24-1	TRBJ1-4	CATSESGGRNEKLFF	TGTGCCACCAGTGAATCCGGGGGGAGGAACGAAAAACTGTTTTTT
few	.	TRBV3-1/TRBV3-2	TRBJ1-5	CASSLIRGQPQHF	TGTGCCAGCAGCCTCATCCGGGGACAGCCCCAGCATTTT